Below, 5 T cell receptor beta chains from the same sample are listed, as sequenced in a study of T cell responses to AZD1222 COVID-19 vaccine. Profiled with immunoSEQ multiplex PCR; TCRdb holds only in-frame clones, not every one. The data contain 80,000 to 90,000 clones, 90% of them singletons. The sample here was peripheral blood, taken 28 days after the second AZD1222 dose. The source of these receptors is an adult who received the AZD1222 COVID-19 vaccine.

The chain has TRBV7-8 and TRBJ2-4; no clear D gene. This CDR3 is 15 amino acids long. CDR1 is SGHVS and CDR2 is FQNEAQ in the germline V gene. The germline V and J ends were trimmed by 1 base and 0 bases, with 7 bases remaining between them. In nucleotides, the CDR3 is TGTGCCAGCAGCTTAGGTCCCATAGCCAAAAACATTCAGTACTTC. Translating gives CASSLGPIAKNIQYF.

The CDR3 loop reads CASKRVAGVTDTQYF. CDR3 sequence (DNA): TGTGCCAGCAAAAGAGTAGCGGGGGTCACAGATACGCAGTATTTT. The chain has TRBV2 and TRBJ2-3; the match to TRBD2 covers 9 bases. The germline V gene encodes CDR1 SNHLY and CDR2 FYNNEI. V was pared by 7 bases and J by 2 bases, with 7 bases of the junction left unmatched. The CDR3 contains 15 residues.

This chain joins TRBV10-3 and TRBJ1-2; 9 positions match TRBD1. Trimming at V came to 11 bases and at J to 7 bases, leaving 8 bases not matched to a gene. The CDR3 loop spans 12 amino acids. Germline assignment: CDR1 ENHRY and CDR2 SYGVKD. CDR3 in DNA: TGTGCCTTGCAAACAGGGGGCCGTGGCTACACCTTC. It codes for CALQTGGRGYTF.

The genes are TRBV5-4 and TRBJ2-1, with D unclear. Between the trimmed V and J ends, which lost 0 bases and 0 bases, there was a span of 7 bases. Germline V gene sequence: CDR1 SGHNT, CDR2 YYREEE (reference sequence). This CDR3 contains 15 residues. CDR3 protein: CASSLARNSYNEQFF. The DNA for the CDR3 is TGTGCCAGCAGCTTGGCTAGAAACTCCTACAATGAGCAGTTCTTC.

This rearrangement joins TRBV4-3 to TRBJ1-5; TRBD1 agrees at 9 bases. V trimming: 3 bases; J trimming: 1 base; junction bases outside the gene matches: 1. CDR1 and CDR2 (germline): LGHNA, YSLEER. The CDR3 extends over 15 amino acids. The CDR3 spells CASSQDRGSNQPQHF. For the CDR3, the DNA is TGCGCCAGCAGCCAGGACAGGGGCAGCAATCAGCCCCAGCATTTT.